The rows below give T cell receptor beta chains drawn from one sample of a study of tissue T cells after allogeneic stem cell transplantation. Produced via immunoSEQ multiplex PCR; TCRdb's table is partial and in-frame only. The table shows roughly 30,000 clones, with less than 90% occurring only once. Here the sequenced sample was blood, taken before transplantation. These receptors all come from a woman aged 18 to 50 who later had graft-versus-host disease after an allogeneic stem cell transplant. The CDR3 runs from the conserved cysteine through the conserved F or W. The order of the fields is J gene, V gene, clone size, D gene, CDR3 protein, CDR3 DNA. D genes are given only for firm matches. A clone size is listed for some rows: how often the clone was seen (once, few, many), or a class if it is expanded.

J: TRBJ2-2
V: TRBV30
size: NA
D: NA
CDR3: CAWRPPHTGELFF
DNA: TGTGCCTGGAGGCCCCCCCACACCGGGGAGCTGTTTTTT

J: TRBJ2-1
V: TRBV5-4
size: few
D: NA
CDR3: CASSVARGNEQFF
DNA: TGTGCCAGCAGCGTCGCTCGCGGGAATGAGCAGTTCTTC

J: TRBJ2-7
V: TRBV5-6
size: NA
D: TRBD1
CDR3: CASSLGTGGYEQYF
DNA: TGTGCCAGCAGCTTGGGGACAGGGGGCTACGAGCAGTACTTC

J: TRBJ1-4
V: TRBV5-4
size: few
D: TRBD1
CDR3: CASSRGVLQGTATNEKLFF
DNA: TGTGCCAGCAGCCGAGGGGTTTTACAGGGGACCGCAACTAATGAAAAACTGTTTTTT

J: TRBJ2-5
V: TRBV5-4
size: few
D: NA
CDR3: CASSLYSRLGETQYF
DNA: TGTGCCAGCAGCTTATACTCACGGTTAGGGGAGACCCAGTACTTC

J: TRBJ2-7
V: TRBV3-1/TRBV3-2
size: NA
D: TRBD1
CDR3: CASSPKRGGGTGRYQAYEQYF
DNA: TGTGCCAGCAGCCCAAAAAGGGGTGGTGGGACAGGCCGCTACCAGGCCTACGAGCAGTACTTC

J: TRBJ1-4
V: TRBV5-1
size: NA
D: NA
CDR3: CASSQSRTGEKLFF
DNA: TGCGCCAGCAGCCAAAGCCGGACGGGCGAAAAACTGTTTTTT

J: TRBJ1-1
V: TRBV28
size: NA
D: NA
CDR3: CASRGGDRNTEAFF
DNA: TGTGCCAGCCGGGGGGGGGATAGGAACACTGAAGCTTTCTTT

J: TRBJ2-7
V: TRBV14
size: NA
D: NA
CDR3: CASSQLSGGREQYF
DNA: TGTGCCAGCAGCCAACTCTCAGGAGGACGGGAGCAGTACTTC

J: TRBJ1-5
V: TRBV28
size: NA
D: NA
CDR3: CASSLSGTLTQPQHF
DNA: TGTGCCAGCAGTTTATCCGGGACATTAACTCAGCCCCAGCATTTT

J: TRBJ2-3
V: TRBV5-6
size: once
D: NA
CDR3: CASSPPAGTDTQYF
DNA: TGTGCCAGCAGCCCCCCGGCGGGCACAGATACGCAGTATTTT

J: TRBJ2-2
V: TRBV11-2
size: NA
D: NA
CDR3: CASIRGGKTGELFF
DNA: TGTGCCAGCATCCGAGGAGGGAAAACCGGGGAGCTGTTTTTT

J: TRBJ1-2
V: TRBV15
size: NA
D: TRBD1
CDR3: CATSPGTEDLYGYTF
DNA: TGTGCCACCAGCCCCGGGACAGAAGATTTATATGGCTACACCTTC

J: TRBJ2-3
V: TRBV7-9
size: NA
D: TRBD1
CDR3: CASSHRWTGMSTDTQCF
DNA: TGTGCCAGCAGCCATAGATGGACAGGGATGAGCACAGATACGCAGTGTTTT

J: TRBJ2-1
V: TRBV4-1
size: NA
D: TRBD1
CDR3: CASSQWTGIGNEQFF
DNA: TGCGCCAGCAGCCAATGGACAGGGATTGGCAATGAGCAGTTCTTC

J: TRBJ2-1
V: TRBV7-9
size: NA
D: NA
CDR3: CASSSQDKSNEQFF
DNA: TGTGCCAGCAGCTCCCAAGACAAAAGCAATGAGCAGTTCTTC

J: TRBJ2-7
V: TRBV5-1
size: NA
D: NA
CDR3: CASSLALGTSQYF
DNA: TGCGCCAGCAGCTTGGCTCTTGGGACTTCGCAGTACTTC

J: TRBJ1-1
V: TRBV11-3
size: NA
D: TRBD1
CDR3: CASSAGTGGESNEAFF
DNA: TGTGCCAGCAGCGCCGGGACAGGGGGAGAAAGCAATGAAGCTTTCTTT

J: TRBJ1-2
V: TRBV5-1
size: NA
D: NA
CDR3: CASSEGNYGYTF
DNA: TGCGCCAGCAGCGAGGGGAACTATGGCTACACCTTC

J: TRBJ2-1
V: TRBV5-1
size: NA
D: NA
CDR3: CASSLGPGENNEQFF
DNA: TGCGCCAGCAGCTTGGGACCAGGGGAAAACAATGAGCAGTTCTTC

J: TRBJ1-1
V: TRBV2
size: NA
D: NA
CDR3: CASMGLGPQGNTEAFF
DNA: TGTGCCAGCATGGGGTTAGGTCCACAGGGGAACACTGAAGCTTTCTTT

J: TRBJ2-3
V: TRBV5-4
size: NA
D: NA
CDR3: CASSQGTTSTTDTQYF
DNA: TGTGCCAGCAGCCAGGGGACTACCTCAACCACAGATACGCAGTATTTT

J: TRBJ2-1
V: TRBV9
size: NA
D: NA
CDR3: CASSGDRNEQFF
DNA: TGTGCCAGCAGCGGAGACAGGAATGAGCAGTTCTTC

J: TRBJ1-2
V: TRBV9
size: NA
D: NA
CDR3: CASSPHRGLSYGYTF
DNA: TGTGCCAGCAGCCCACACCGCGGTCTTAGCTATGGCTACACCTTC

J: TRBJ1-5
V: TRBV18
size: NA
D: TRBD1
CDR3: CASSQGQSNQPQHF
DNA: TGTGCCAGCTCACAGGGACAGAGCAATCAGCCCCAGCATTTT

J: TRBJ2-1
V: TRBV12-3/TRBV12-4
size: NA
D: NA
CDR3: CASSLGYNEQFF
DNA: TGTGCCAGCAGCTTAGGATACAATGAGCAGTTCTTC

J: TRBJ1-1
V: TRBV7-9
size: NA
D: NA
CDR3: CASSPDGDEAFF
DNA: TGTGCCAGCAGCCCGGACGGGGATGAAGCTTTCTTT

J: TRBJ2-1
V: TRBV19
size: NA
D: TRBD2
CDR3: CASTKAGGRTDNEQFF
DNA: TGTGCCAGTACGAAAGCGGGGGGGCGAACCGACAATGAGCAGTTCTTC

J: TRBJ2-7
V: TRBV5-1
size: NA
D: TRBD1
CDR3: CASSLGDRGYEQYF
DNA: TGCGCCAGCAGCTTGGGTGACAGGGGATACGAGCAGTACTTC

J: TRBJ2-1
V: TRBV4-3
size: NA
D: NA
CDR3: CASSQEGSRGYNEQFF
DNA: TGCGCCAGCAGCCAAGAGGGAAGCAGGGGCTACAATGAGCAGTTCTTC

J: TRBJ2-7
V: TRBV10-2
size: NA
D: NA
CDR3: CASSERPYYEQYF
DNA: TGCGCCAGCAGTGAGCGACCTTACTACGAGCAGTACTTC

J: TRBJ2-1
V: TRBV2
size: NA
D: NA
CDR3: CASLAGEYNERQFF
DNA: TGTGCCAGCTTGGCAGGCGAGTACAATGAGCGGCAGTTCTTC

J: TRBJ2-1
V: TRBV28
size: NA
D: NA
CDR3: CASSPRLHEQFF
DNA: TGTGCCAGCAGTCCCCGTTTGCATGAGCAGTTCTTC

J: TRBJ1-6
V: TRBV18
size: few
D: NA
CDR3: CASSSLGPQGSSLNSPLHF
DNA: TGTGCCAGCTCATCACTAGGTCCACAGGGTTCATCTCTTAATTCACCCCTCCACTTT

J: TRBJ2-3
V: TRBV4-2
size: once
D: TRBD2
CDR3: CASSVQTSGRSTDTQYF
DNA: TGTGCCAGCAGCGTCCAGACTAGCGGGAGGAGCACAGATACGCAGTATTTT

J: TRBJ1-4
V: TRBV19
size: few
D: TRBD1
CDR3: CASSLDRGWSEKLFF
DNA: TGTGCCAGTAGTTTGGACAGGGGATGGAGTGAAAAACTGTTTTTT

J: TRBJ2-1
V: TRBV7-9
size: NA
D: NA
CDR3: CASSSGWGAVYNEQFF
DNA: TGTGCCAGCAGCTCGGGCTGGGGGGCCGTCTACAATGAGCAGTTCTTC

J: TRBJ1-1
V: TRBV10-2
size: NA
D: NA
CDR3: CASSEFIGTGERDTEAFF
DNA: TGCGCCAGCAGTGAGTTTATCGGAACAGGAGAACGGGACACTGAAGCTTTCTTT

J: TRBJ2-7
V: TRBV28
size: NA
D: TRBD1
CDR3: CASSSTASPGQGGEQYF
DNA: TGTGCCAGCAGTTCAACCGCCTCTCCGGGACAGGGGGGAGAGCAGTACTTC

J: TRBJ1-1
V: TRBV6-5
size: NA
D: NA
CDR3: CASSYSRGDTEAFF
DNA: TGTGCCAGCAGTTACTCGAGAGGGGACACTGAAGCTTTCTTT

J: TRBJ2-7
V: TRBV29-1
size: NA
D: TRBD2
CDR3: CSVALASGSINEQYF
DNA: TGCAGCGTGGCTTTGGCTAGCGGGAGTATCAACGAGCAGTACTTC

J: TRBJ2-3
V: TRBV4-1
size: NA
D: NA
CDR3: CASSQDRGGLLTDTQYF
DNA: TGCGCCAGCAGCCAAGATCGTGGGGGGCTGCTCACAGATACGCAGTATTTT

J: TRBJ1-1
V: TRBV27
size: NA
D: NA
CDR3: CASSLLGVNTEAFF
DNA: TGTGCCAGCAGTTTATTGGGGGTGAACACTGAAGCTTTCTTT

J: TRBJ1-2
V: TRBV5-6
size: NA
D: NA
CDR3: CASSLPEGWNYGYTF
DNA: TGTGCCAGCAGCCTGCCCGAGGGGTGGAACTATGGCTACACCTTC

J: TRBJ1-6
V: TRBV7-9
size: NA
D: NA
CDR3: CASSRPGMNSPLHF
DNA: TGTGCCAGCAGCCGCCCGGGTATGAATTCACCCCTCCACTTT

J: TRBJ2-5
V: TRBV7-2
size: once
D: NA
CDR3: CARSGKGRWDGYKETQYF
DNA: TGTGCCAGGAGCGGAAAGGGGCGTTGGGACGGATACAAAGAGACCCAGTACTTC

J: TRBJ2-7
V: TRBV6-5
size: NA
D: NA
CDR3: CASGLVAFYEQYF
DNA: TGTGCCAGCGGCTTGGTAGCCTTCTACGAGCAGTACTTC

J: TRBJ1-2
V: TRBV30
size: NA
D: TRBD1
CDR3: CAWSFPGTGGKYTF
DNA: TGTGCCTGGAGTTTCCCGGGGACAGGGGGTAAATACACCTTC